This T cell receptor (beta chain) was sequenced during a study of T-cell memory formation after mild COVID-19. About the study: The study found TCR clusters largely donor specific.

5'RACE, which relied on constant-segment primers, yielded TCR alpha and TCR beta cDNA libraries carrying sample barcodes and UMIs. Via MiXCR, TCRdb re-called the 5' RACE reads, giving one row per CDR3 protein. The data hold 170,000 or so distinct CDR3 sequences, with roughly 28% observed a single time. Note on this clonotype: Its antigen is not known.

This CDR3 contains 15 residues. V was trimmed by 4 bases and J by 8 bases, leaving 18 bases between them. The germline gives CDR1 SGHRS, CDR2 YFSETQ. Findings of the study overall: While clones contracting from day 15 to 85 were balanced between CD4 and CD8, later expanders leaned CD4+.

Sample: PBMCs or a T cell subset sorted from them (not recorded which). The J gene is TRBJ1-4, the V gene TRBV5-1, with TRBD1 as a possible D gene (6 bases). This sequence was found in an adult woman who had mild COVID-19 (a few samples of this study predate the infection). Cell type and time point are not known. The CDR3 sequence is CASSGGAGESEKLFF. In DNA, the CDR3 is TGCGCCAGCAGCGGAGGGGCAGGGGAGTCAGAAAAACTGTTTTTT.